This T cell receptor (beta chain) was recovered during a study of cytomegalovirus exposure and HLA in healthy donors. Overall study results and limits: Earlier analysis yielded a pattern in which most TCR beta V segments were productive about 90% or about 30% of the time.

The PCR contained 60 Vbeta and 13 Jbeta primers. Generated by immunoSEQ multiplex PCR, the TCRdb table keeps only in-frame clones and is missing some. The data contain tens of thousands of clones, just under 75% of them seen just once; the ten biggest clones take up more than 6%. This clone was observed once. Its antigen is as yet unknown. The donors were healthy bone marrow donors. The material sequenced was PBMCs. This TCR derives from a man under 40 in good health and CMV-seronegative.

This CDR3 reads CASTPGQGAYEQYF. Written as DNA, the CDR3 is TGTGCCAGCACCCCGGGACAGGGGGCCTACGAGCAGTACTTC. V usage is TRBV19 and J usage is TRBJ2-7, with 11 bases fitting TRBD1. The CDR3 length is 14 residues. J lost 2 bases, V lost 9 bases, and 6 bases had no gene match. Germline V gives CDR1 LNHDA, CDR2 SQIVND (reference sequence).